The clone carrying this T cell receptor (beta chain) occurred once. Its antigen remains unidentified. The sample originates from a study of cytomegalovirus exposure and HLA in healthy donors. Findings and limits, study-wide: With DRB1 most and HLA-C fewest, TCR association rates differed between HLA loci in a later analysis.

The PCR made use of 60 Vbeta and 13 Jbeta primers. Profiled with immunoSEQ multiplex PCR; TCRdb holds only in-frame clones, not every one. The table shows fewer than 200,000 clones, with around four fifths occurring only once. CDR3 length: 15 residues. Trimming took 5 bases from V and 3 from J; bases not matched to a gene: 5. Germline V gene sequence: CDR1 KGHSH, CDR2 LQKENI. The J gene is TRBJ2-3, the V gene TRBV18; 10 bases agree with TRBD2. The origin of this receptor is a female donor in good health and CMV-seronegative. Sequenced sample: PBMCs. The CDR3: CASSDSSGSTDTQYF. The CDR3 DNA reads TGTGCCAGCTCAGACTCTAGCGGGAGTACAGATACGCAGTATTTT.